The 13 T cell receptor beta chains given below trace back to one sample, sequenced in a study of tumor-infiltrating lymphocytes in primary liver carcinoma listed by TCRdb under 2017. Without any cell sorting, total RNA and DNA were co-extracted from about 20-30 mg of bulk tissue using the AllPrep DNA/RNA mini kit. Sequencing was carried out with an Illumina HiSeq 2500. TCRbeta-specific cDNA was reverse-transcribed from roughly 500 ng total RNA using a constant-region primer and ProtoScript II reverse transcriptase. Construction of the TCRbeta libraries relied on three nested rounds of multiplex PCR, following a slightly modified ARM-PCR procedure. Multiplex TRBV1-TRBV30 forward primers and a Cbeta reverse primer were used in the first two PCR rounds, each of which was run for approximately 9 cycles. The public reads were reanalyzed by TCRdb: fastp trimming at Q25, MiXCR alignment, in-frame beta chains only. Entries that share a CDR3 protein sequence are merged under the most common genes and DNA. Counted in this sample were approximately 64,000 distinct CDR3 sequences; over 60% of them appeared once. Approximately 41% of the sample lies in the top ten.

Sequenced: liver tumor tissue from sampling region 4. In light of the paper, this sample's cell subset or site label describes: tumor region T4, right-lateral pole. The receptors here all came from a man aged 35-49 years with primary liver carcinoma and hepatitis B virus infection.

With respect to this clonotype: Relative to the germline gene, one junction end is altered; a read error may explain this. CDR3 nucleotides: TGTGTCAGCAGCCAAGACCCGCGGGCGGGTGAAGCTTTCTTT. It yields the protein CVSSQDPRAGEAFF. V is TRBV4-1 and J is TRBJ1-1; D ambiguous. Germline V gene lookup returns CDR1 MGHRA and CDR2 YSYEKL. The CDR3 consists of 14 residues.

This clonotype was observed at least ten times. This rearrangement joins TRBV7-8 to TRBJ1-5; TRBD1 aligns across 7 bases. Germline assignment: CDR1 SGHVS and CDR2 FQNEAQ. The CDR3 has 15 residues. V gave up 1 base and J gave up 4 bases; unmatched junction bases: 4. This CDR3 is CASSLEGGGNQPQHF. CDR3 sequence (DNA): TGTGCCAGCAGCTTAGAAGGGGGCGGGAATCAGCCCCAGCATTTT.

The gene calls are TRBV29-1 and TRBJ2-5, with a tentative D call TRBD1 (6 bases). This CDR3 has 15 amino acids. CDR1 and CDR2 from the germline V gene are SQVTM and ANQGSEA. Trimming cost V 8 bases and J 4 bases, with 23 bases left between them. CDR3: CSIPTGRGRSETQYF. Written as DNA, the CDR3 is TGCAGCATTCCAACGGGCAGGGGAAGATCAGAGACCCAGTACTTC. Combining the CDR3 with reference TRBV29-1 and TRBJ2-5 gives the whole variable domain SAVISQKPSRDICQRGTSLTIQCQVDSQVTMMFWYRQQPGQSLTLIATANQGSEATYESGFVIDKFPISRPNLTFSTLTVSNMSPEDSSIYLCSIPTGRGRSETQYFGPGTRLLVL.

In the case of this clonotype: Because it lacks the conserved phenylalanine or tryptophan at the end, this CDR3 is likely a read error. This chain joins TRBV6-2 or TRBV6-3 and TRBJ2-7, with D possibly TRBD2 on 5 matching bases. The germline V gene has CDR1 MNHEY and CDR2 SVGEGT. CDR3 size: 13 residues. V was clipped by 7 bases and J by 0 bases, with 10 bases between them. The CDR3 loop reads CASTERASYEQYL. The CDR3 nucleotides are TGTGCCAGCACGGAGAGGGCCTCCTACGAGCAGTACCTC.

In regard to this clonotype: No conserved phenylalanine or tryptophan is present at the end of the CDR3, so a read error is the likely explanation. This chain connects TRBV5-5 to TRBJ2-1; 8 bases match TRBD1. The germline gives CDR1 SGHKS, CDR2 YYEKEE (reference sequence). The CDR3 has 15 residues. The CDR3 sequence: CASNPGQGSYNEQFI. DNA of the CDR3: TGTGCCAGTAACCCTGGACAGGGTTCCTATAATGAGCAGTTCATC.

Worth noting for this clonotype: At one boundary the junction diverges from the germline segment, which might be a read error. The V gene is TRBV14, the J gene TRBJ2-2, with D perhaps assigned TRBD1 or TRBD2 (5 bases each). Germline-derived CDR1 and CDR2 are SGHDN and FVKESK. The CDR3 loop spans 14 amino acids. The CDR3 DNA is TGTACCAGCAGCCAAACAACAGGCCTCGGGGAGCTCTTTTTT. It specifies CTSSQTTGLGELFF.

A note on this clonotype: A read error may explain this, as a much larger clone is one base away. This chain uses TRBV4-1 with TRBJ2-2; D ambiguous. Looked up from germline, CDR1 is MGHRA and CDR2 is YSYEKL. CDR3 size: 13 residues. V lost 1 base and J lost 9, with 9 bases in between. For the CDR3, the DNA is TGCGCCAGCAGCCAAGGACAAGGCTGGGAGCTGTTTTTT. The encoded protein is CASSQGQGWELFF.

The chain is built from TRBV6-5 and TRBJ2-7; 7 bases agree with TRBD1. This CDR3 has 11 amino acids. Trimming removed 8 bases from V and 7 bases from J; junction bases left unmatched: 5. Germline CDR1 reads MNHEY; CDR2 reads SVGAGI. DNA of the CDR3: TGTGCCAGCTGCTACAGGGGAGAGCAGTACTTC. It translates to CASCYRGEQYF.

Concerning this clonotype itself: A read error may produce the germline difference seen at one junction end. V usage is TRBV11-2 and J usage is TRBJ2-6; either TRBD1 or TRBD2 may supply D (5 bases each). Germline V gene lookup returns CDR1 SGHAT and CDR2 FQNNGV. There are 15 residues in the CDR3. In DNA form, the CDR3 reads TGTGCCACCCAGCGGCCGTGCTCTGGGGCCAACGTCGTGACTTTC. It is translated as CATQRPCSGANVVTF.

In this sample, this clonotype turned up a few times. One junction end does not reproduce the germline sequence, and a read error may be involved. The chain has TRBV7-9 and TRBJ1-1; D not certain. Germline assignment: CDR1 SEHNR and CDR2 FQNEAQ (reference sequence). The CDR3 loop spans 13 amino acids. CDR3 sequence: CASSLELVSDSSF. As DNA, the CDR3 is TGTGCCAGCAGCTTAGAGTTAGTTTCGGATTCTTCCTTT. The full variable domain, with the rest looked up from reference TRBV7-9 and TRBJ1-1, is DTGVSQNPRHKITKRGQNVTFRCDPISEHNRLYWYRQTLGQGPEFLTYFQNEAQLEKSRLLSDRFSAERPKGSFSTLEIQRTEQGDSAMYLCASSLELVSDSSFGQGTRLTVV.

This clonotype was detected many times. The V call is TRBV6-6, the J call TRBJ2-5; no clear D. CDR1 and CDR2 from the germline V gene are MNHNY and SVGAGI (reference sequence). CDR3 length: 12 residues. Trimming removed 6 bases from V and 5 bases from J, with 10 bases in between. The chain's CDR3 is CASSPVAETQYF. CDR3 sequence (DNA): TGTGCCAGCAGCCCTGTCGCGGAGACCCAGTACTTC.

Details on this clonotype: Just one base apart from a much larger clone, this may be a read error. The chain links TRBV24-1 to TRBJ2-3; 11 bases map to TRBD2. The CDR3 consists of 18 residues. V shed 11 bases and J 2 bases; nucleotides not matched to a gene: 17. The germline gives CDR1 KGHDR, CDR2 SFDVKD. CDR3 protein: CAIGPGLAELTTTDTQYF. In DNA, the CDR3 is TGTGCCATAGGACCGGGACTAGCGGAACTTACTACCACAGATACGCAGTATTTT.

A word on this clonotype: One end of the junction varies from germline; a read error may be responsible. The chain couples TRBV5-1 to TRBJ1-1, with D unresolved. The CDR3 runs 13 residues. Per the germline V gene, CDR1 is SGHRS and CDR2 is YFSETQ. The CDR3 sequence: CASSLEGNTEALF. The CDR3 DNA reads as TGCGCCAGCAGCTTGGAAGGGAACACTGAAGCTTTATTT.